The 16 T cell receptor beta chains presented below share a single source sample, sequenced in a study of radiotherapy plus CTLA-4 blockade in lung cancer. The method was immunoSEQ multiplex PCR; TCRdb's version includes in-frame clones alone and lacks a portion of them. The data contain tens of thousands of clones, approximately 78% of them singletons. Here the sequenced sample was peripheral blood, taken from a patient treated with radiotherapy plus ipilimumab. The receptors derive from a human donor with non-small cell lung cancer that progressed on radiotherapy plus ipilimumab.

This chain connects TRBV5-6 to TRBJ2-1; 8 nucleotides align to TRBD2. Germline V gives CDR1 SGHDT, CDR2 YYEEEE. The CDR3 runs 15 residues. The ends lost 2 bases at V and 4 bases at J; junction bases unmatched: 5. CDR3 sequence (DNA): TGTGCCAGCAGCTTCGGGACTAGTCGTTACAATGAGCAGTTCTTC. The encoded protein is CASSFGTSRYNEQFF.

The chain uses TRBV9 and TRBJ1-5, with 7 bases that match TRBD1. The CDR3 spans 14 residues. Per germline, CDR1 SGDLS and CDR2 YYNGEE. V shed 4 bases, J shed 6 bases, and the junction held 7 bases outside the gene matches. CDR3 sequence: CASSPSAGGQPQHF. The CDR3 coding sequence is TGTGCCAGCAGCCCCTCGGCAGGGGGTCAGCCCCAGCATTTT.

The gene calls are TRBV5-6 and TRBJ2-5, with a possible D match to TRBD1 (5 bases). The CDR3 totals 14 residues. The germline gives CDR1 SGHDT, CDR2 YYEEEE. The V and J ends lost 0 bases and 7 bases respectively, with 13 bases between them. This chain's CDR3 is CASSLVGALGTQYF. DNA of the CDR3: TGTGCCAGCAGCTTGGTAGGGGCCTTAGGGACCCAGTACTTC.

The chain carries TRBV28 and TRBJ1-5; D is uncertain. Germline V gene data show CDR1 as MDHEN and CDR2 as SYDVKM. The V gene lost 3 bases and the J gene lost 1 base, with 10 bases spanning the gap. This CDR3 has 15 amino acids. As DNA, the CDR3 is TGTGCCAGCAGTTTCCCCTTTCGGAGCAATCAGCCCCAGCATTTT. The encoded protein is CASSFPFRSNQPQHF.

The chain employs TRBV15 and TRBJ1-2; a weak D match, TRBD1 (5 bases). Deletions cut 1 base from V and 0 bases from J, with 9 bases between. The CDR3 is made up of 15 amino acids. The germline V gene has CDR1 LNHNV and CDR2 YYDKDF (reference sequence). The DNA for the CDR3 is TGTGCCACCAGCAGAGGAGACAGAACTAACTATGGCTACACCTTC. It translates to CATSRGDRTNYGYTF.

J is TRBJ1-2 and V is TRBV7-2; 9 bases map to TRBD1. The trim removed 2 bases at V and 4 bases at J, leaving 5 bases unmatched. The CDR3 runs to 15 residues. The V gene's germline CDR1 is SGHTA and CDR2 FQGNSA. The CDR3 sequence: CASSLNRGPSYGYTF. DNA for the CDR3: TGTGCCAGCAGCTTAAACAGGGGGCCTTCCTATGGCTACACCTTC.

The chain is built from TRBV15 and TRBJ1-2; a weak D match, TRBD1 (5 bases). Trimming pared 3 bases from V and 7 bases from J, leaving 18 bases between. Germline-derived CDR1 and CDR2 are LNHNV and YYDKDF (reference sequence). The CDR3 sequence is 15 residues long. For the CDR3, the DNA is TGTGCCACCAGCAGTCAAAGGCGGGGGGGAAGTGGCTACACCTTC. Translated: CATSSQRRGGSGYTF.

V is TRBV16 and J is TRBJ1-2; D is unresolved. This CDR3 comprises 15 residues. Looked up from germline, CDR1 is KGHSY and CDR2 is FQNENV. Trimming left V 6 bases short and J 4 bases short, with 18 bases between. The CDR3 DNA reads TGTGCCAGCAGTCCACGACCGCAGAACCTCTATGGCTACACCTTC. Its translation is CASSPRPQNLYGYTF. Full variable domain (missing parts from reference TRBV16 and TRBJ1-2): GEEVAQTPKHLVRGEGQKAKLYCAPIKGHSYVFWYQQVLKNEFKFLISFQNENVFDETGMPKERFSAKCLPNSPCSLEIQATKLEDSAVYFCASSPRPQNLYGYTFGSGTRLTVV.

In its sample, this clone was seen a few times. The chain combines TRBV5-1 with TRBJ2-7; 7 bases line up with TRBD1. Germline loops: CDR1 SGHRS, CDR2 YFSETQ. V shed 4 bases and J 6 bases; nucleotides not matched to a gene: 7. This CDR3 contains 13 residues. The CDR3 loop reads CASSPGTAIEQYF. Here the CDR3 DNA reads TGCGCCAGCAGCCCCGGGACAGCGATCGAGCAGTACTTC. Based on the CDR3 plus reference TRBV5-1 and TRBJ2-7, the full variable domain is KAGVTQTPRYLIKTRGQQVTLSCSPISGHRSVSWYQQTPGQGLQFLFEYFSETQRNKGNFPGRFSGRQFSNSRSEMNVSTLELGDSALYLCASSPGTAIEQYFGPGTRLTVT.

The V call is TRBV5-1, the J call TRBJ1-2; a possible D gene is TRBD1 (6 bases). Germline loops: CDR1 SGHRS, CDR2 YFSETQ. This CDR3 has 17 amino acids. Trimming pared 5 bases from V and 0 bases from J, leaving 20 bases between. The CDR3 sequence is CASRPGTKKLANYGYTF. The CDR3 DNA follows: TGCGCCAGCAGACCCGGGACAAAGAAGTTAGCTAACTATGGCTACACCTTC.

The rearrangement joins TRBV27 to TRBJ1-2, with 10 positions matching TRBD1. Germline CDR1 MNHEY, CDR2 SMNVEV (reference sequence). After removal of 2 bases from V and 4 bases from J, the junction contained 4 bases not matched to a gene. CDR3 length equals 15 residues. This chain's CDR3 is CASSLDRGLTYGYTF. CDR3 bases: TGTGCCAGCAGTTTAGACAGGGGGCTGACCTATGGCTACACCTTC.

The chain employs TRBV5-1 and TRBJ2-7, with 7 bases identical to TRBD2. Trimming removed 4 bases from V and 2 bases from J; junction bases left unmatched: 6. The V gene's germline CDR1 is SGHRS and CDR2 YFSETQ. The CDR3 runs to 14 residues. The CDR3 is CASSRGGGTYEQYF. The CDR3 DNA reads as TGCGCCAGCAGCCGCGGGGGTGGGACCTACGAGCAGTACTTC.

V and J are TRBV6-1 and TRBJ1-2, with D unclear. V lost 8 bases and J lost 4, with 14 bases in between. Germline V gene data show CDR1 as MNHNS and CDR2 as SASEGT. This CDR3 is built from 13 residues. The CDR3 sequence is CASRDIRSYGYTF. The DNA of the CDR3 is TGTGCCAGCCGGGATATAAGGAGCTATGGCTACACCTTC.

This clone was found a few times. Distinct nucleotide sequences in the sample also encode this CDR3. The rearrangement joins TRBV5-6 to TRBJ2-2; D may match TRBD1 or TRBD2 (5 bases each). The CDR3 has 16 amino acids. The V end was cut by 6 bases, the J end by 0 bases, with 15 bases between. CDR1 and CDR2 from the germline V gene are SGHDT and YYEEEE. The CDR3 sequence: CASTGGGLTNTGELFF. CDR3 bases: TGTGCCAGCACTGGGGGTGGCTTGACGAACACCGGGGAGCTGTTTTTT.

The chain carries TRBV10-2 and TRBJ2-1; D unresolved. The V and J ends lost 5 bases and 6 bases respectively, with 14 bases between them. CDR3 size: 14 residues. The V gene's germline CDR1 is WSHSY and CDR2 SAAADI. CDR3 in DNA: TGCGCCAGCAGTCCTTACCAAACTACCAATGAGCAGTTCTTC. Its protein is CASSPYQTTNEQFF.

The CDR3 coding sequence is TGTGCCATCAGTGAAAGTGGGACACCTCGGGGCATTCAGTACTTC. As protein: CAISESGTPRGIQYF. This chain uses TRBV10-3 with TRBJ2-4; a weak D match, TRBD1 (6 bases). This CDR3 has 15 amino acids. V was pared by 3 bases and J by 9 bases, with 18 bases between. Looked up from germline, CDR1 is ENHRY and CDR2 is SYGVKD.